Presented here are 9 T cell receptor beta chains from one specimen sequenced in a study of blood T cell repertoires in COVID-19. Sequencing used immunoSEQ multiplex PCR; TCRdb keeps in-frame clones, though not all of them. The sample consists of around 130,000 clones, approximately 71% of them appearing once. The sample taken for sequencing was peripheral blood. These receptors came from a human donor in a cohort sampled during active COVID-19.

The genes are TRBV6-1 and TRBJ2-7; 9 bases are shared with TRBD1. This CDR3 contains 18 residues. From germline, CDR1 is MNHNS and CDR2 SASEGT. The J segment lost 1 base and the V segment lost 2 bases, leaving 12 bases of the junction unmatched. The CDR3 loop is CASSERGSGTGISYEQYF. For the CDR3, the DNA is TGTGCCAGCAGTGAACGTGGCTCCGGGACAGGGATTTCCTACGAGCAGTACTTC.

The J gene is TRBJ2-1, the V gene TRBV6-6, with 9 bases lining up with TRBD2. The V and J ends lost 6 bases and 7 bases, in that order; junction bases with no gene match: 10. CDR3 size: 15 residues. Germline V gives CDR1 MNHNY, CDR2 SVGAGI (reference sequence). The CDR3 reads CASSQGLAAFNEQFF. As DNA, the CDR3 is TGTGCCAGCAGCCAGGGACTAGCTGCGTTTAATGAGCAGTTCTTC.

The table lists this clone with many counts. This chain joins TRBV29-1 and TRBJ2-7; D perhaps matches TRBD1 (5 bases). The CDR3 extends over 12 amino acids. Looked up from germline, CDR1 is SQVTM and CDR2 is ANQGSEA. V lost 5 bases and J lost 3, with 11 bases in between. The CDR3 sequence: CSVKQDSYEQYF. CDR3 nucleotides: TGCAGCGTTAAGCAAGACAGCTACGAGCAGTACTTC.

J is TRBJ2-1 and V is TRBV19; D remains unclear. CDR3 size: 12 residues. With 4 bases removed from V and 4 bases from J, the gap between germline ends came to 5 bases. Per the germline V gene, CDR1 is LNHDA and CDR2 is SQIVND (reference sequence). CDR3 in DNA: TGTGCCAGTAGTAACAGATACAATGAGCAGTTCTTC. Protein sequence: CASSNRYNEQFF.

This clone was seen a handful of times. V usage is TRBV6-6 and J usage is TRBJ2-2; 8 positions match TRBD2. Germline CDR1 reads MNHNY; CDR2 reads SVGAGI (reference sequence). V dropped 4 bases and J dropped 0; count of bases not matched to a gene: 1. The CDR3 sequence is 15 residues long. The CDR3 is CASSSAGANTGELFF. DNA for the CDR3: TGTGCCAGCAGTTCAGCGGGGGCGAACACCGGGGAGCTGTTTTTT.

The genes are TRBV5-4 and TRBJ1-1; D ambiguous. The length of the CDR3 is 17 residues. CDR1 and CDR2 (germline): SGHNT, YYREEE (reference sequence). Between the trimmed V and J ends, which lost 0 bases and 6 bases, there was a span of 21 bases. Here the CDR3 DNA reads TGTGCCAGCAGCTTGGGAAGGACGCCGGGAGAGAGGGCTGAAGCTTTCTTT. Translating it yields CASSLGRTPGERAEAFF.

The rearrangement joins TRBV18 to TRBJ1-2, with D maybe TRBD1 (5 bases). Germline V gene sequence: CDR1 KGHSH, CDR2 LQKENI. CDR3 length: 16 residues. The germline V and J ends were trimmed by 0 bases and 8 bases, with 19 bases remaining between them. CDR3 residues: CASSPPGGITLGGYTF. In DNA, the CDR3 is TGTGCCAGCTCACCACCCGGGGGAATAACCTTGGGCGGCTACACCTTC.

The V gene is TRBV27, the J gene TRBJ2-1; D gene ambiguous. The ends were cut back, 0 bases at V and 7 bases at J, with 10 bases in the middle. Germline CDR1 reads MNHEY; CDR2 reads SMNVEV (reference sequence). The CDR3 spans 14 residues. Here the CDR3 reads CASSLSTSWNEQFF. The CDR3 region has the DNA TGTGCCAGCAGTTTATCCACGAGTTGGAATGAGCAGTTCTTC.

This chain connects TRBV7-3 to TRBJ2-3, with a tentative D call TRBD2 (7 bases). From germline, CDR1 is SGHTA and CDR2 FQGTGA. V was trimmed by 2 bases and J by 4 bases, leaving 13 bases between them. The CDR3 runs to 15 residues. The CDR3 nucleotides read TGTGCCAGCAGCTTATATGGCGGGGGCTCAGATACGCAGTATTTT. Translation gives CASSLYGGGSDTQYF. The full variable domain, with the rest looked up from reference TRBV7-3 and TRBJ2-3, is GAGVSQTPSNKVTEKGKYVELRCDPISGHTALYWYRQSLGQGPEFLIYFQGTGAADDSGLPNDRFFAVRPEGSVSTLKIQRTERGDSAVYLCASSLYGGGSDTQYFGPGTRLTVL.